This entry describes one T cell receptor beta chain. These data originate in a study of T cells in localized non-small cell lung cancer. Produced via immunoSEQ multiplex PCR; TCRdb's table is partial and in-frame only. The sample holds 34,000 or so clones, around 93% seen once. V was cut by 2 bases and J by 8 bases, with 16 bases left in between. Germline V gene lookup returns CDR1 SEHNR and CDR2 FQNEAQ (reference sequence). The CDR3 is 15 amino acids. The J gene is TRBJ2-1, the V gene TRBV7-9; D is unresolved. Sequencing was performed on peripheral blood, taken before any cancer treatment. This clonotype was obtained from a female donor over 55 with stage I lung adenocarcinoma. CDR3 DNA: TGTGCCAGCAGCTTACGCGAGGATCCTGGGGATGAGCAGTTCTTC. Its translation is CASSLREDPGDEQFF. The complete variable domain, with remaining parts taken from reference TRBV7-9 and TRBJ2-1, reads DTGVSQNPRHKITKRGQNVTFRCDPISEHNRLYWYRQTLGQGPEFLTYFQNEAQLEKSRLLSDRFSAERPKGSFSTLEIQRTEQGDSAMYLCASSLREDPGDEQFFGPGTRLTVL.